This is a list of T cell receptor beta chains from one sample in a study of cytomegalovirus exposure and HLA in healthy donors. Sequencing was performed with immunoSEQ multiplex PCR; in TCRdb, only in-frame clones are kept and a portion is missing. The sample has about 160,000 clones; about four fifths are singletons. Sequencing was carried out using PBMCs. All receptors come from a girl under 18 in good health and CMV-seropositive. CDR3s include the opening cysteine and the closing phenylalanine or tryptophan. Fields, in order: D gene, clone size, V gene, J gene, CDR3 DNA, CDR3 protein. D genes are given only for firm matches. Clone sizes are given selectively: once, few, many, or a class where the clone is expanded.

d_call: TRBD1; clone_size: once; v_call: TRBV6-5; j_call: TRBJ1-5; cdr3_nt: TGTGCCAGCAGCTTGACAGGGGGCAATCAGCCCCAGCATTTT; cdr3_aa: CASSLTGGNQPQHF
d_call: -; clone_size: -; v_call: TRBV4-3; j_call: TRBJ1-5; cdr3_nt: TGCGCCAGCAGCCAAGACAGGCGCAATCAGCCCCAGCATTTT; cdr3_aa: CASSQDRRNQPQHF
d_call: TRBD1; clone_size: -; v_call: TRBV6-5; j_call: TRBJ2-7; cdr3_nt: TGTGCCAGCAGTTACGACAGGGCATACGAGCAGTACTTC; cdr3_aa: CASSYDRAYEQYF
d_call: TRBD1; clone_size: -; v_call: TRBV7-6; j_call: TRBJ1-1; cdr3_nt: TGTGCCAGCAGCGCCGGGACAGGGACCGAAGCTTTCTTT; cdr3_aa: CASSAGTGTEAFF
d_call: TRBD1; clone_size: -; v_call: TRBV4-2; j_call: TRBJ1-4; cdr3_nt: TGTGCCAGCAGTGGGGACAGCGCAGCAACTAATGAAAAACTGTTTTTT; cdr3_aa: CASSGDSAATNEKLFF
d_call: TRBD2; clone_size: -; v_call: TRBV4-1; j_call: TRBJ2-3; cdr3_nt: TGCGCCAGCAGCCAAAACGTAGCGGGGCGGAACACAGATACGCAGTATTTT; cdr3_aa: CASSQNVAGRNTDTQYF
d_call: -; clone_size: -; v_call: TRBV6-1; j_call: TRBJ2-5; cdr3_nt: TGTGCCAGCAGTGAATACGGAGCTAGCTTTATAGAGACCCAGTACTTC; cdr3_aa: CASSEYGASFIETQYF
d_call: -; clone_size: few; v_call: TRBV29-1; j_call: TRBJ2-7; cdr3_nt: TGCAGCGGGGGGGAGGTGGCAGGTGTGACGTACTTC; cdr3_aa: CSGGEVAGVTYF
d_call: -; clone_size: -; v_call: TRBV4-3; j_call: TRBJ2-3; cdr3_nt: TGCGCCAGCAGCCAAGATTCCCTTAGGGGGGGGACAGATACGCAGTATTTT; cdr3_aa: CASSQDSLRGGTDTQYF
d_call: -; clone_size: -; v_call: TRBV19; j_call: TRBJ1-5; cdr3_nt: TGTGCCAGTAGTGCCTATGGACACACTAATCAGCCCCAGCATTTT; cdr3_aa: CASSAYGHTNQPQHF
d_call: -; clone_size: once; v_call: TRBV5-1; j_call: TRBJ2-3; cdr3_nt: TGCGCCAGCAGCTTGCAGGGCACAGATACGCAGTATTTT; cdr3_aa: CASSLQGTDTQYF
d_call: TRBD1; clone_size: -; v_call: TRBV28; j_call: TRBJ1-2; cdr3_nt: TGTGCCGTCCGGCCGGGGGACAGGGAGAAGTATGGCTACACCTTC; cdr3_aa: CAVRPGDREKYGYTF
d_call: TRBD1; clone_size: -; v_call: TRBV10-1; j_call: TRBJ1-2; cdr3_nt: TGCGCCAGCAGCGGGACAGGGCACGGCTACACCTTC; cdr3_aa: CASSGTGHGYTF
d_call: -; clone_size: -; v_call: TRBV5-4; j_call: TRBJ2-3; cdr3_nt: TGTGCCAGCAGCCTAAACACAGATACGCAGTATTTT; cdr3_aa: CASSLNTDTQYF
d_call: -; clone_size: -; v_call: TRBV4-2; j_call: TRBJ1-1; cdr3_nt: TGTGCCAGCAGCCTCACGACAGGAGACACTGAAGCTTTCTTT; cdr3_aa: CASSLTTGDTEAFF
d_call: -; clone_size: -; v_call: TRBV27; j_call: TRBJ2-2; cdr3_nt: TGTGCCAGCAGTTTTCTGACCGGGGAGCTGTTTTTT; cdr3_aa: CASSFLTGELFF
d_call: -; clone_size: -; v_call: TRBV18; j_call: TRBJ1-2; cdr3_nt: TGTGCCAGCTCACCAGACAGAGCCTATGACTACACCTTC; cdr3_aa: CASSPDRAYDYTF
d_call: TRBD2; clone_size: -; v_call: TRBV10-3; j_call: TRBJ2-7; cdr3_nt: TGTGCCATCAGTGAGTCGACTAGCGGGGCGTACGAGCAGTACTTC; cdr3_aa: CAISESTSGAYEQYF
d_call: -; clone_size: -; v_call: TRBV10-3; j_call: TRBJ2-1; cdr3_nt: TGTGCCATCAGTGTCGCGGGGTACAATGAGCAGTTCTTC; cdr3_aa: CAISVAGYNEQFF
d_call: -; clone_size: once; v_call: TRBV20-1; j_call: TRBJ1-2; cdr3_nt: TGCAGTGCTATGTTCGGGAGGGGCTACACCTTC; cdr3_aa: CSAMFGRGYTF
d_call: -; clone_size: -; v_call: TRBV19; j_call: TRBJ2-7; cdr3_nt: TGTGCCAGTAGTATGGCCAGCTCCTACGAGCAGTACTTC; cdr3_aa: CASSMASSYEQYF
d_call: -; clone_size: -; v_call: TRBV6-1; j_call: TRBJ2-2; cdr3_nt: TGTGCCAGCAGGGCACGGACACAGGGTGGGGAGCTGTTTTTT; cdr3_aa: CASRARTQGGELFF